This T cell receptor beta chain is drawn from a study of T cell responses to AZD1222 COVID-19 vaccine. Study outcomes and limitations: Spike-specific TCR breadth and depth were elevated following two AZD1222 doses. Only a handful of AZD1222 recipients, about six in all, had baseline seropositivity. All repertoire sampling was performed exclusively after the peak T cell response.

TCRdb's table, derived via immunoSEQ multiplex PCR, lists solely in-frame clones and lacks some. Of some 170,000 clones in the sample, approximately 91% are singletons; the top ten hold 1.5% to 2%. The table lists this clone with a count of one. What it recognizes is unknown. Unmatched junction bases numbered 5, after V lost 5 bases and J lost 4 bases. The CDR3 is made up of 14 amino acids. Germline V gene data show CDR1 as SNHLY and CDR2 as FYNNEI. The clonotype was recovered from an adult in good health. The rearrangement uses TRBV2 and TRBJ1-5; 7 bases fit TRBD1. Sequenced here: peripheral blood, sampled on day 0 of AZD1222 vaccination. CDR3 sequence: CASSLQGNNQPQHF. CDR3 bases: TGTGCCAGCAGTTTACAGGGGAATAATCAGCCCCAGCATTTT.